This is a list of T cell receptor beta chains from one sample in a study of blood T cell repertoires in COVID-19. Clones were sequenced by immunoSEQ multiplex PCR, and TCRdb holds only the in-frame ones, with some missing. The table lists some 180,000 clones, about 76% of them singletons. Sequencing used peripheral blood. The receptors come from a woman between 40 and 55 years old with COVID-19, enrolled during active disease. CDR3s leave out the opening cysteine and the closing phenylalanine or tryptophan.

15 | TRBJ2-1 | TRBV4-3 | ASIASLDRNFYNEQF
14 | TRBJ1-1 | TRBV5-4 | ASSFPLGQGNTEAF
12 | TRBJ1-2 | TRBV6-5 | ASRKTGVGYGYT
11 | TRBJ2-7 | TRBV30 | ACDRVVSYEQY
13 | TRBJ2-1 | TRBV3-1/TRBV3-2 | ASSPRLAGMNEQF
12 | TRBJ2-3 | TRBV7-3 | ASSSGQGTDTQY
15 | TRBJ2-5 | TRBV6-2/TRBV6-3 | ASSWTSGSRYQETQY
13 | TRBJ2-7 | TRBV11-2 | ASSLDLYSSYEQY
17 | TRBJ2-7 | TRBV7-6 | ASSLGGGLAVRDLYEQY
12 | TRBJ1-1 | TRBV7-2 | ASSLTDRGTEAF
12 | TRBJ2-7 | TRBV9 | ASSGTGGPYEQY
13 | TRBJ2-7 | TRBV19 | ASSGSQAGAYEQY